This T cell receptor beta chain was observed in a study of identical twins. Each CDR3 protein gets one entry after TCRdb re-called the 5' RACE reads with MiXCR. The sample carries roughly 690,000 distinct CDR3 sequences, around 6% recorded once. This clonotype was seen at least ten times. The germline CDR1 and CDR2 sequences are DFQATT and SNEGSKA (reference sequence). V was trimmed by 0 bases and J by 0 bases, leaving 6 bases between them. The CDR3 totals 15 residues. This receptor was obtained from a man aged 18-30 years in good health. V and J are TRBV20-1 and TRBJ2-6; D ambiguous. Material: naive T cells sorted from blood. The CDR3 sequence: CSARDRSSGANVLTF. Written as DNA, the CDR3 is TGCAGTGCTAGAGACAGGAGCTCTGGGGCCAACGTCCTGACTTTC.